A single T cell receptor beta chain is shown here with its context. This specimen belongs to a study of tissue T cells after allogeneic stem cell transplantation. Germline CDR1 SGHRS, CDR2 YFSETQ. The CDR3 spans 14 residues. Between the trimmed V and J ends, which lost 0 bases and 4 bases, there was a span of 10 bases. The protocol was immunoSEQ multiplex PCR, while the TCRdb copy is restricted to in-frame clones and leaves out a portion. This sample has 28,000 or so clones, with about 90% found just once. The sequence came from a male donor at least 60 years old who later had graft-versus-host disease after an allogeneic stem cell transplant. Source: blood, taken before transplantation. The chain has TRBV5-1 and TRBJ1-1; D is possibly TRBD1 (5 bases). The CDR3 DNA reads TGCGCCAGCAGCTTGGGTGGGGCAGGCACTGAAGCTTTCTTT. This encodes CASSLGGAGTEAFF.